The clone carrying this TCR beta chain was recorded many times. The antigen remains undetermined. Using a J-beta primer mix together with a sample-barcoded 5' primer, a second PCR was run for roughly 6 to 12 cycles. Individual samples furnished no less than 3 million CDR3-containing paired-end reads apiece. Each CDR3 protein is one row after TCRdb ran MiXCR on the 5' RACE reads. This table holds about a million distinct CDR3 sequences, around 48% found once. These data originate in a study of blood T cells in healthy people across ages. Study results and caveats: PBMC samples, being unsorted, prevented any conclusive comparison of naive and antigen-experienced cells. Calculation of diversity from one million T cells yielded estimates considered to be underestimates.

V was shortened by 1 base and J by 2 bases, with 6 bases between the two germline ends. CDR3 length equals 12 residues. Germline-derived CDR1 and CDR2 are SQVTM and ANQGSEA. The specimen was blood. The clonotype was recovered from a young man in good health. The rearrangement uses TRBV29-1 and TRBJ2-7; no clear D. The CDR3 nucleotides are TGCAGCGTTGAAGTGCAGGCCTACGAGCAGTACTTC. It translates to CSVEVQAYEQYF.